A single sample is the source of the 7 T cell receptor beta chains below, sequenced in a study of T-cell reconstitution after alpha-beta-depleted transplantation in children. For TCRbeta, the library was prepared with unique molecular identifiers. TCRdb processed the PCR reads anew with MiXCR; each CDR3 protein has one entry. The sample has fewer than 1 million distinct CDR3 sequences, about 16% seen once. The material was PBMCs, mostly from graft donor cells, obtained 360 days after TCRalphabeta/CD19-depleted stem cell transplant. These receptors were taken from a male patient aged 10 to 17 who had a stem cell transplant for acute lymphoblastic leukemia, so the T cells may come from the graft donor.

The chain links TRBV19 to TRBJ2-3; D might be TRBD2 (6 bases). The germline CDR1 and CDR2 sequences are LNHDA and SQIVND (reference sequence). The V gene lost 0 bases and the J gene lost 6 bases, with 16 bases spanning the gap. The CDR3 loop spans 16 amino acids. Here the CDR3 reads CASSIDGTELGDTQYF. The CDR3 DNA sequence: TGTGCCAGTAGTATAGATGGGACTGAACTCGGGGATACGCAGTATTTT.

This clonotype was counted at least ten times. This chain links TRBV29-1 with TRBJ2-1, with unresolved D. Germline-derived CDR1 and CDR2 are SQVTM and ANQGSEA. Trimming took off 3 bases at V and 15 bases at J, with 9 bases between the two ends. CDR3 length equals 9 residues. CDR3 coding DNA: TGCAGCGTTGAGGACGGCCCGTTCTTC. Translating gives CSVEDGPFF.

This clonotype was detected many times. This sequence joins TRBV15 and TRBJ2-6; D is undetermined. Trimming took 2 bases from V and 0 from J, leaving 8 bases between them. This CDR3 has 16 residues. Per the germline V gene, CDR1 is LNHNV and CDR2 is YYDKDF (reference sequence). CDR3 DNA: TGTGCCACCAGCAGACCTGACCTCTCTGGGGCCAACGTCCTGACTTTC. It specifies CATSRPDLSGANVLTF.

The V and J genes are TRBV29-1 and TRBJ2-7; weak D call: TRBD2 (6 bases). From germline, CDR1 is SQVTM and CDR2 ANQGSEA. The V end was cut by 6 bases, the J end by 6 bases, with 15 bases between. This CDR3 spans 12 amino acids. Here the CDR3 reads CSVSWTTSEQYF. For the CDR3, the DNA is TGCAGCGTGAGCTGGACTACTAGCGAGCAGTACTTC.

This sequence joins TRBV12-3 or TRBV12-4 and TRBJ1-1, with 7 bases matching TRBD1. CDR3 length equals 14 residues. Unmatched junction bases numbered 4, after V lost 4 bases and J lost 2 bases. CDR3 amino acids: CASSWTGRNTEAFF. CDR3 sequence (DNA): TGTGCCAGCAGTTGGACAGGAAGAAACACTGAAGCTTTCTTT.

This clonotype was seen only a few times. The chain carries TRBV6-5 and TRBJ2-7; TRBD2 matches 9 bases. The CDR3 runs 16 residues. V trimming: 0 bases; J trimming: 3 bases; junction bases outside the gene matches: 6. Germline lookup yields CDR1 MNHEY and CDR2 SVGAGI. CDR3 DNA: TGTGCCAGCAGTTACTCGAGTCTAGCGGGATTCTACGAGCAGTACTTC. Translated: CASSYSSLAGFYEQYF.

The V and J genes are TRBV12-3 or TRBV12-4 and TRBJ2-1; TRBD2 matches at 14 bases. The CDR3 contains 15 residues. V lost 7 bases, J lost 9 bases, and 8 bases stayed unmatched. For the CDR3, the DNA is TGTGCCAGCACCCCGGGACTAGCGGGAGACGTTGAGCAGTTCTTC. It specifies CASTPGLAGDVEQFF.